One and the same sample provided the 8 T cell receptor beta chains below, sequenced in a study of identical twins. Using its own MiXCR run on the 5' RACE reads, TCRdb lists one record per CDR3 protein. The data show some 500,000 distinct CDR3 sequences, about 14% seen once. These same records also appear under a second study, on yellow fever vaccine responses in identical twins.

Sequencing was done on a sample of CD4+ T cells sorted from blood. The receptors here all came from a woman younger than 35 in good health.

The rearrangement joins TRBV27 to TRBJ2-3, with TRBD2 matching over 11 bases. In germline, CDR1 is MNHEY, CDR2 SMNVEV (reference sequence). J gave up 3 bases and V 5 bases, and 7 bases lay outside the gene matches. The CDR3 has 16 amino acids. This chain's CDR3 is CASSITSGGWTDTQYF. The CDR3 DNA is TGTGCCAGCAGTATTACTAGCGGGGGTTGGACAGATACGCAGTATTTT.

This clonotype was counted at least ten times. The gene calls are TRBV7-8 and TRBJ2-7; 11 bases match TRBD1. CDR1 is SGHVS and CDR2 is FQNEAQ in the germline V gene. After removal of 6 bases from V and 3 bases from J, the junction contained 4 bases not matched to a gene. The CDR3 length is 14 residues. The CDR3 bases are TGTGCCAGCAGATCCGGGACAGGGGGCTACGAGCAGTACTTC. Translating gives CASRSGTGGYEQYF.

In its sample, this clonotype was seen a few times. The CDR3 protein is CSARPETDTQYF. Written as DNA, the CDR3 is TGCAGTGCTAGACCCGAGACAGATACGCAGTATTTT. V usage is TRBV20-1 and J usage is TRBJ2-3; unclear D gene. Germline V CDR1 and CDR2: DFQATT, SNEGSKA (reference sequence). V lost 2 bases and J 3 bases, leaving 6 bases between the germline ends. CDR3 length equals 12 residues.

The DNA of the CDR3 is TGCGCCAGCAGCCAAGAAGTGGGGCGAACGAATGAGCAGTTCTTC. Its translation: CASSQEVGRTNEQFF. The J gene is TRBJ2-1, the V gene TRBV4-3, with D perhaps matching TRBD1 (5 bases). V was clipped by 0 bases and J by 7 bases, with 13 bases between them. CDR1 and CDR2 (germline): LGHNA, YSLEER. The CDR3 runs 15 residues.

The J gene is TRBJ2-2, the V gene TRBV12-3 or TRBV12-4; D might be TRBD1 or TRBD2, each matching 5 bases. The CDR3 is made up of 16 amino acids. The V gene lost 7 bases and the J gene lost 4 bases, with 19 bases spanning the gap. This CDR3 reads CASTLRWGLGTGELFF. CDR3 in DNA: TGTGCCAGCACCCTGAGGTGGGGGTTGGGCACCGGGGAGCTGTTTTTT.

This clonotype has at least ten counts. The chain is built from TRBV5-1 and TRBJ2-3; TRBD2 aligns across 12 bases. CDR1 is SGHRS, CDR2 YFSETQ, per germline. The junction had 1 base not matched to a gene; V was cut back by 2 bases and J by 3 bases. This CDR3 is 15 amino acids long. CDR3 sequence (DNA): TGCGCCAGCAGCTTCGGACTAGCGGGGACAGATACGCAGTATTTT. Its protein product is CASSFGLAGTDTQYF.

This clonotype was detected a few times. The genes are TRBV14 and TRBJ1-6; D unresolved. Trimming removed 2 bases from V and 7 bases from J, with 9 bases in between. The V gene's germline CDR1 is SGHDN and CDR2 FVKESK. The CDR3 covers 14 residues. The CDR3 reads CASSQRQVNSPLHF. The CDR3 nucleotides read TGTGCCAGCAGCCAACGTCAGGTCAATTCACCCCTCCACTTT. Filled out from reference TRBV14 and TRBJ1-6, the complete variable domain reads EAGVTQFPSHSVIEKGQTVTLRCDPISGHDNLYWYRRVMGKEIKFLLHFVKESKQDESGMPNNRFLAERTGGTYSTLKVQPAELEDSGVYFCASSQRQVNSPLHFGNGTRLTVT.

The V call is TRBV20-1, the J call TRBJ1-4, with 7 bases fitting TRBD1. V trimming: 4 bases; J trimming: 14 bases; junction bases outside the gene matches: 16. The CDR3 totals 14 residues. CDR1 is DFQATT, CDR2 SNEGSKA, per germline (reference sequence). CDR3 region: CSATSGTDMDRLFF. The CDR3 bases are TGCAGTGCTACGTCCGGGACAGACATGGATCGTCTGTTTTTT.